Detailed here is one T cell receptor (beta chain). The sample is drawn from a study of blood T cell repertoires in COVID-19. Study in general: COVID-19 samples from acute and convalescent phases originated in the United States, Italy and Spain. The cDNA or gDNA used as material had been derived from T cells, B-cell-depleted T cells, or PBMCs.

The CDR3 runs to 13 residues. Looked up from germline, CDR1 is SGHAT and CDR2 is FQDESV (reference sequence). V was pared by 3 bases and J by 8 bases, with 13 bases between. Followed longitudinally, the Seattle patients had been enrolled during active infection. Original data processing: Reference gene primers were amplified, and this amplification served to estimate nucleated cell counts. The repertoire was sequenced with immunoSEQ multiplex PCR; TCRdb's copy has only in-frame clones and lacks some. V, J and clone size are taken as reported in that table, and D and trimming were inferred from the DNA itself. The table lists some 130,000 clones, 75% to 90% of them singletons.

The sequence derives from a man in his sixties with COVID-19, enrolled during active disease. Sequencing used peripheral blood. The chain uses TRBV11-1 and TRBJ1-2; D possibly corresponds to TRBD1 (5 bases). CDR3 amino acids: CASSFDQGHGYTF. CDR3 nucleotide sequence: TGTGCCAGCAGCTTCGATCAGGGTCACGGCTACACCTTC.